These 18 T cell receptor beta chains originate from one sample sequenced in a study of cytomegalovirus exposure and HLA in healthy donors. Clones were sequenced by immunoSEQ multiplex PCR, and TCRdb holds only the in-frame ones, with some missing. This table holds more than 85,000 clones, 86% found once. The sequenced material came from PBMCs. The receptor set was obtained from a woman aged 18-30 years in good health and CMV-seropositive.

The V call is TRBV18, the J call TRBJ2-7; D ambiguous. In germline, CDR1 is KGHSH, CDR2 LQKENI. With 4 bases removed from V and 3 bases from J, the gap between germline ends came to 10 bases. The length of the CDR3 is 13 residues. The CDR3 spells CASSLSAGYEQYF. The DNA of the CDR3 is TGTGCCAGCTCACTCTCTGCAGGCTACGAGCAGTACTTC.

The chain's CDR3 is CASSALAGGIGEQFF. CDR3 sequence (DNA): TGTGCCAGTAGTGCACTAGCGGGAGGAATTGGTGAGCAGTTCTTC. The rearrangement links TRBV19 to TRBJ2-1, with 12 positions matching TRBD2. The CDR3 sequence is 15 residues long. The germline gives CDR1 LNHDA, CDR2 SQIVND (reference sequence). The ends lost 5 bases at V and 9 bases at J; junction bases unmatched: 8.

The V and J genes are TRBV5-1 and TRBJ2-1, with TRBD2 matching over 8 bases. CDR3 size: 15 residues. CDR1 and CDR2 from the germline V gene are SGHRS and YFSETQ. V dropped 4 bases and J dropped 3; count of bases not matched to a gene: 6. CDR3 in amino acids: CASSPAGGSYNEQFF. The CDR3 DNA sequence: TGCGCCAGCAGCCCCGCGGGGGGCAGCTACAATGAGCAGTTCTTC.

In its sample, this clone was seen a few times. The gene calls are TRBV5-6 and TRBJ2-7, with a tentative D call TRBD2 (6 bases). In germline, CDR1 is SGHDT, CDR2 YYEEEE. CDR3 length equals 14 residues. V lost 4 bases to trimming and J lost 5 bases, with 16 bases between them. The CDR3 protein is CASSVPVRGNEQYF. The CDR3 DNA reads TGTGCCAGCAGCGTGCCAGTCCGGGGGAACGAGCAGTACTTC.

This chain joins TRBV4-1 and TRBJ2-7, with D tentatively TRBD2 (6 bases). Trimming took 0 bases from V and 0 from J, leaving 12 bases between them. Germline CDR1 reads MGHRA; CDR2 reads YSYEKL. The CDR3 runs to 16 residues. The CDR3 coding sequence is TGCGCCAGCAGCCAAGAAGTGGCGGGGAGCTCCTACGAGCAGTACTTC. Protein sequence: CASSQEVAGSSYEQYF.

The chain uses TRBV18 and TRBJ2-3; no definite D call. The CDR3 extends over 16 amino acids. Deletions cut 3 bases from V and 2 bases from J, with 15 bases between. CDR1 and CDR2 (germline): KGHSH, LQKENI. The CDR3 loop is CASSPRAQKVTDTQYF. For the CDR3, the DNA is TGTGCCAGCTCACCCCGAGCACAGAAAGTCACAGATACGCAGTATTTT. Filled out from reference TRBV18 and TRBJ2-3, the complete variable domain reads NAGVMQNPRHLVRRRGQEARLRCSPMKGHSHVYWYRQLPEEGLKFMVYLQKENIIDESGMPKERFSAEFPKEGPSILRIQQVVRGDSAAYFCASSPRAQKVTDTQYFGPGTRLTVL.

The chain carries TRBV7-2 and TRBJ2-5, with D perhaps matching TRBD2 (6 bases). This CDR3 has 13 amino acids. V lost 3 bases to trimming and J lost 5 bases, with 10 bases between them. Germline values: CDR1 SGHTA, CDR2 FQGNSA. Written as DNA, the CDR3 is TGTGCCAGCAGCTTGGGGGGTCGGGAGACCCAGTACTTC. Amino acids: CASSLGGRETQYF.

This chain joins TRBV18 and TRBJ1-1; a weak D match, TRBD1 (5 bases). Germline-derived CDR1 and CDR2 are KGHSH and LQKENI. The V end was cut by 2 bases, the J end by 0 bases, with 7 bases between. CDR3 length: 14 residues. CDR3 in amino acids: CASSPTDMNTEAFF. The CDR3 DNA reads as TGTGCCAGCTCACCAACGGACATGAACACTGAAGCTTTCTTT.

V and J are TRBV7-8 and TRBJ2-1; 12 bases match TRBD2. Germline V gives CDR1 SGHVS, CDR2 FQNEAQ. The CDR3 spans 17 residues. V was clipped by 5 bases and J by 4 bases; unmatched bases: 9. CDR3 sequence: CASSPRLAGVLYNEQFF. The CDR3 region has the DNA TGTGCCAGCAGCCCAAGACTAGCGGGAGTCTTATACAATGAGCAGTTCTTC. The entire variable domain, with the rest obtained from reference TRBV7-8 and TRBJ2-1, is as follows: GAGVSQSPRYKVAKRGQDVALRCDPISGHVSLFWYQQALGQGPEFLTYFQNEAQLDKSGLPSDRFFAERPEGSVSTLKIQRTQQEDSAVYLCASSPRLAGVLYNEQFFGPGTRLTVL.

This clone was counted a few times. The rearrangement uses TRBV29-1 and TRBJ2-7; 10 nucleotides line up with TRBD1. The CDR3 extends over 12 amino acids. Germline CDR1 is SQVTM and CDR2 is ANQGSEA. Trimming took 4 bases from V and 4 from J; bases not matched to a gene: 1. The CDR3 DNA follows: TGCAGCGTTGCGGGACAGGGGTACGAGCAGTACTTC. Translation gives CSVAGQGYEQYF.

V is TRBV5-6 and J is TRBJ2-2; tentatively, D is TRBD1 (6 bases). This CDR3 comprises 13 residues. In germline, CDR1 is SGHDT, CDR2 YYEEEE. Trimming removed 4 bases from V and 7 bases from J, with 11 bases in between. CDR3 region: CASSLGQFGELFF. In nucleotides, the CDR3 is TGTGCCAGCAGCCTAGGACAGTTCGGGGAGCTGTTTTTT.

V usage is TRBV11-1 and J usage is TRBJ2-7; TRBD1 might be the D (6 bases). The CDR3 is 12 amino acids. Germline loops: CDR1 SGHAT, CDR2 FQDESV (reference sequence). V lost 5 bases and J 3 bases, leaving 8 bases between the germline ends. The CDR3 nucleotides read TGTGCCAGCAGCCGGACAGTCTACGAGCAGTACTTC. Amino acid sequence: CASSRTVYEQYF.

The chain combines TRBV19 with TRBJ2-3, with a weak D call TRBD2 (7 bases). V lost 11 bases and J 3 bases, leaving 21 bases between the germline ends. The CDR3 covers 15 residues. Germline lookup yields CDR1 LNHDA and CDR2 SQIVND (reference sequence). The CDR3 coding sequence is TGTGCCTCATCAGAGAGGGGGGGAATTACAGATACGCAGTATTTT. Its protein is CASSERGGITDTQYF.

V is TRBV10-3 and J is TRBJ2-3, with 10 bases fitting TRBD2. The CDR3 runs 14 residues. Germline trimming cut 4 bases from V and 6 bases from J; bases unmatched to any gene: 4. Per germline, CDR1 ENHRY and CDR2 SYGVKD. This CDR3 is CAISAAGGSDTQYF. CDR3 in DNA: TGTGCCATCAGTGCAGCGGGGGGGTCGGATACGCAGTATTTT.

The chain combines TRBV4-1 with TRBJ1-1; the D is unclear. Per the germline V gene, CDR1 is MGHRA and CDR2 is YSYEKL. V lost 1 base, J lost 5 bases, and 8 bases lay in between. The CDR3 covers 13 residues. In DNA form, the CDR3 reads TGCGCCAGCAGCCAAGGGGCTGGGACTGAAGCTTTCTTT. Translation: CASSQGAGTEAFF.

This sequence joins TRBV27 and TRBJ2-7, with 8 bases aligning to TRBD1. CDR1 is MNHEY, CDR2 SMNVEV, per germline (reference sequence). CDR3 size: 14 residues. V shed 8 bases and J 2 bases; nucleotides not matched to a gene: 8. The CDR3 loop is CASRRQGIPYEQYF. CDR3 bases: TGTGCCAGCCGGCGACAGGGGATCCCCTACGAGCAGTACTTC.

The chain couples TRBV7-8 to TRBJ2-7; D perhaps matches TRBD1 (5 bases). V lost 1 base and J lost 7, with 17 bases in between. Germline V lookup: CDR1 SGHVS, CDR2 FQNEAQ. The CDR3 sequence is 15 residues long. CDR3 in DNA: TGTGCCAGCAGCTTAGGGCGGCAGGGTCCTGGGGAGCAGTACTTC. This translates into CASSLGRQGPGEQYF.

The chain recombines TRBV7-8 with TRBJ2-7, with D possibly being TRBD1 (7 bases). There are 14 residues in the CDR3. The V end was cut by 7 bases, the J end by 6 bases, with 19 bases between. Germline-derived CDR1 and CDR2 are SGHVS and FQNEAQ. In DNA, the CDR3 is TGTGCCAGCACCCCTATGGGCAGGGGGGCCGAGCAGTACTTC. Its translation: CASTPMGRGAEQYF.